The TCR beta chain under discussion was sequenced for a study of cytomegalovirus exposure and HLA in healthy donors. A remark on this clone: Its specificity is not known.

Use of 60 Vbeta and 13 Jbeta primers characterized the PCR. Only in-frame clones appear in the TCRdb table, and some are missing; sequencing was by immunoSEQ multiplex PCR. The sample includes approximately 250,000 clones, about 85% seen only once; the top ten take around 0.22%. CDR1 GTSNPN and CDR2 SVGIG come from the germline V gene (reference sequence). V lost 4 bases to trimming and J lost 3 bases, with 9 bases between them. This CDR3 region has 12 residues. Notes on the study in general: Data from an earlier analysis indicated that most TCR beta V segments were productive either about 87% or about 30% of the time.

Material for sequencing was PBMCs. This sequence originates from a girl aged 2 to 10 in good health and CMV-seronegative. J is TRBJ1-2 and V is TRBV30; TRBD1 might be the D (6 bases). The CDR3 protein is CAWTQGYYGYTF. CDR3 sequence (DNA): TGTGCCTGGACCCAGGGGTACTATGGCTACACCTTC.